The T cell receptor beta chain under discussion was sequenced for a study of Ad26.COV2.S vaccination and SARS-CoV-2 variants. Study findings and constraints: Non-spike TCR breadth was similar in vaccine and placebo recipients.

Produced via immunoSEQ multiplex PCR; TCRdb's table is partial and in-frame only. The sample has about 410,000 clones, roughly nine tenths seen once; the top ten hold 3.5%. The germline CDR1 and CDR2 sequences are SGHNT and YYREEE (reference sequence). Trimming cost V 1 base and J 2 bases, with 5 bases left between them. This CDR3 has 13 amino acids. Remarks on this clone: Antigen unknown. The identical CDR3 is also encoded by other nucleotide sequences in the sample.

Treatment of the sample: roughly 20 received Ad26.COV2.S at low or high dose, single or two shots; about five received placebo; per-sample allocation not given. Sampling was done on day 63 after the first vaccine or placebo injection. An Ad26 vector expressing Wuhan-strain SARS-CoV-2 spike served as the vaccine. The source was peripheral blood, collected in a trial of Ad26.COV2.S vaccine versus placebo. The V and J genes are TRBV5-4 and TRBJ2-3, with D unresolved. This clonotype was obtained from a person aged 18-65 years who received the Ad26.COV2.S COVID-19 vaccine or a placebo. The CDR3: CASSLLSTDTQYF. The CDR3 DNA is TGTGCCAGCAGCTTGCTTTCCACAGATACGCAGTATTTT.